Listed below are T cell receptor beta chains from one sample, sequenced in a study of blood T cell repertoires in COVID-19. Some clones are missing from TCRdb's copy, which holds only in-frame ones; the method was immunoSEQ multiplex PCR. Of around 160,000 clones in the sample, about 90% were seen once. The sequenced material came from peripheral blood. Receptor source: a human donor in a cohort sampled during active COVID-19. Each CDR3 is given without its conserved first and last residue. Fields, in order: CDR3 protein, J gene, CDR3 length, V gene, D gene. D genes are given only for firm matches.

cdr3_aa: ASSDPSYT; j_call: TRBJ1-2; cdr3_length: 8; v_call: TRBV2; d_call: -
cdr3_aa: ASSLEGQGNSPLH; j_call: TRBJ1-6; cdr3_length: 13; v_call: TRBV5-1; d_call: TRBD1
cdr3_aa: ASSRDRDSGNTIY; j_call: TRBJ1-3; cdr3_length: 13; v_call: TRBV6-5; d_call: TRBD1
cdr3_aa: ASSLGSDNSNQPQH; j_call: TRBJ1-5; cdr3_length: 14; v_call: TRBV5-1; d_call: -
cdr3_aa: ASSLERETEAF; j_call: TRBJ1-1; cdr3_length: 11; v_call: TRBV11-3; d_call: -
cdr3_aa: ASSGGLGTDTQY; j_call: TRBJ2-3; cdr3_length: 12; v_call: TRBV5-8; d_call: -
cdr3_aa: ASRKRDSPDEQF; j_call: TRBJ2-1; cdr3_length: 12; v_call: TRBV6-5; d_call: TRBD2
cdr3_aa: ASSLGTENTQY; j_call: TRBJ2-3; cdr3_length: 11; v_call: TRBV5-1; d_call: -
cdr3_aa: SVDVQGGYEQY; j_call: TRBJ2-7; cdr3_length: 11; v_call: TRBV29-1; d_call: -
cdr3_aa: AWSNPRQGARNSPLH; j_call: TRBJ1-6; cdr3_length: 15; v_call: TRBV30; d_call: TRBD1
cdr3_aa: ATSDSQDYEQY; j_call: TRBJ2-7; cdr3_length: 11; v_call: TRBV24-1; d_call: -
cdr3_aa: ASRSAGLAGEQF; j_call: TRBJ2-1; cdr3_length: 12; v_call: TRBV5-1; d_call: TRBD2
cdr3_aa: ASSAGTNYGYT; j_call: TRBJ1-2; cdr3_length: 11; v_call: TRBV10-1; d_call: -
cdr3_aa: AIRRGDYGYT; j_call: TRBJ1-2; cdr3_length: 10; v_call: TRBV10-3; d_call: -
cdr3_aa: ASSQTGQEETQY; j_call: TRBJ2-5; cdr3_length: 12; v_call: TRBV10-2; d_call: TRBD1
cdr3_aa: ASQNREYEQY; j_call: TRBJ2-7; cdr3_length: 10; v_call: TRBV19; d_call: -
cdr3_aa: ASSLEEREGPEQY; j_call: TRBJ2-7; cdr3_length: 13; v_call: TRBV7-2; d_call: TRBD2
cdr3_aa: ASSQDSRASYNEQF; j_call: TRBJ2-1; cdr3_length: 14; v_call: TRBV4-3; d_call: -
cdr3_aa: ASSSLQINYGYT; j_call: TRBJ1-2; cdr3_length: 12; v_call: TRBV28; d_call: -
cdr3_aa: ASSPEGISEKLF; j_call: TRBJ1-4; cdr3_length: 12; v_call: TRBV6-5; d_call: -
cdr3_aa: ASSQPTGPNQPQH; j_call: TRBJ1-5; cdr3_length: 13; v_call: TRBV4-1; d_call: -
cdr3_aa: ASSKVETGGYENSNQPQH; j_call: TRBJ1-5; cdr3_length: 18; v_call: TRBV21-1; d_call: -
cdr3_aa: ASSQDLAYSPLH; j_call: TRBJ1-6; cdr3_length: 12; v_call: TRBV4-1; d_call: -
cdr3_aa: ASRSDRGWPNEQF; j_call: TRBJ2-1; cdr3_length: 13; v_call: TRBV6-5; d_call: TRBD1
cdr3_aa: ASSPTGGGAGETQY; j_call: TRBJ2-5; cdr3_length: 14; v_call: TRBV7-9; d_call: TRBD2
cdr3_aa: ASRPRGSGRVETQY; j_call: TRBJ2-5; cdr3_length: 14; v_call: TRBV27; d_call: TRBD2
cdr3_aa: ASLRGRTGLWTGELF; j_call: TRBJ2-2; cdr3_length: 15; v_call: TRBV7-8; d_call: -
cdr3_aa: ATSREGSGFAYNEQF; j_call: TRBJ2-1; cdr3_length: 15; v_call: TRBV15; d_call: TRBD2
cdr3_aa: ASSQSKVFFSAAPARELF; j_call: TRBJ2-2; cdr3_length: 18; v_call: TRBV23-1; d_call: -
cdr3_aa: AWRPRGQGANVLT; j_call: TRBJ2-6; cdr3_length: 13; v_call: TRBV30; d_call: TRBD1
cdr3_aa: ASSSRGGPTGELF; j_call: TRBJ2-2; cdr3_length: 13; v_call: TRBV21-1; d_call: -
cdr3_aa: ASRPGQGTNSPLH; j_call: TRBJ1-6; cdr3_length: 13; v_call: TRBV2; d_call: TRBD1
cdr3_aa: AWTATRGTNSPLH; j_call: TRBJ1-6; cdr3_length: 13; v_call: TRBV30; d_call: -
cdr3_aa: ASSLGGTSSYNEQF; j_call: TRBJ2-1; cdr3_length: 14; v_call: TRBV5-1; d_call: TRBD2
cdr3_aa: ASSARTGMNTEAF; j_call: TRBJ1-1; cdr3_length: 13; v_call: TRBV4-2; d_call: TRBD1
cdr3_aa: ASSTNHRDEQY; j_call: TRBJ2-7; cdr3_length: 11; v_call: TRBV19; d_call: -
cdr3_aa: SASSGTNYNEQF; j_call: TRBJ2-1; cdr3_length: 12; v_call: TRBV20-1; d_call: TRBD2
cdr3_aa: ASSLSFDPGNEQF; j_call: TRBJ2-1; cdr3_length: 13; v_call: TRBV7-2; d_call: -
cdr3_aa: ASSLASGTGTDTQY; j_call: TRBJ2-3; cdr3_length: 14; v_call: TRBV7-9; d_call: TRBD1
cdr3_aa: ASSTLAGDSYTDTQY; j_call: TRBJ2-3; cdr3_length: 15; v_call: TRBV18; d_call: TRBD2
cdr3_aa: ASRPRGFTDTQY; j_call: TRBJ2-3; cdr3_length: 12; v_call: TRBV5-4; d_call: -
cdr3_aa: ASSPTGGTEAF; j_call: TRBJ1-1; cdr3_length: 11; v_call: TRBV4-3; d_call: TRBD1
cdr3_aa: ASSKTGGHTGNTIY; j_call: TRBJ1-3; cdr3_length: 14; v_call: TRBV4-1; d_call: TRBD1
cdr3_aa: ASSLGTLGTTGELF; j_call: TRBJ2-2; cdr3_length: 14; v_call: TRBV7-2; d_call: -
cdr3_aa: ASSQQGADGYT; j_call: TRBJ1-2; cdr3_length: 11; v_call: TRBV3-1/TRBV3-2; d_call: TRBD1
cdr3_aa: ATSDLIAGVGAGELF; j_call: TRBJ2-2; cdr3_length: 15; v_call: TRBV24-1; d_call: TRBD2
cdr3_aa: ASSQEGRRASTDTQY; j_call: TRBJ2-3; cdr3_length: 15; v_call: TRBV4-1; d_call: -
cdr3_aa: AVRGGGPLNIQY; j_call: TRBJ2-4; cdr3_length: 12; v_call: TRBV6-6; d_call: -
cdr3_aa: ASSSDRDKETQY; j_call: TRBJ2-5; cdr3_length: 12; v_call: TRBV7-2; d_call: -
cdr3_aa: ARSLWGEYEQY; j_call: TRBJ2-7; cdr3_length: 11; v_call: TRBV5-3; d_call: -
cdr3_aa: ASSPPLAGADTQY; j_call: TRBJ2-3; cdr3_length: 13; v_call: TRBV18; d_call: TRBD2
cdr3_aa: ASSQDSGGAADTQY; j_call: TRBJ2-3; cdr3_length: 14; v_call: TRBV4-3; d_call: TRBD2
cdr3_aa: ASSERVEVNEQF; j_call: TRBJ2-1; cdr3_length: 12; v_call: TRBV6-1; d_call: -
cdr3_aa: ASSLASLAGAETQY; j_call: TRBJ2-5; cdr3_length: 14; v_call: TRBV5-1; d_call: TRBD2
cdr3_aa: AIREGTENYEQY; j_call: TRBJ2-7; cdr3_length: 12; v_call: TRBV10-3; d_call: TRBD1
cdr3_aa: ASSLALGQFYGYT; j_call: TRBJ1-2; cdr3_length: 13; v_call: TRBV27; d_call: -
cdr3_aa: ASSPGTGDTGELF; j_call: TRBJ2-2; cdr3_length: 13; v_call: TRBV3-1/TRBV3-2; d_call: TRBD1